A single sample gave rise to the 14 T cell receptor beta chains below, sequenced in a study of blood T cells in healthy people across ages. A second about 6 to 12 cycle PCR used barcoded and J-beta primers. TCRdb independently ran MiXCR on the 5' RACE reads; one entry per CDR3 protein. The repertoire holds more than 500,000 distinct CDR3 sequences, with 25% to 30% as singletons. Sequenced sample: blood. The receptor set was obtained from a woman in her seventies in good health.

The chain joins TRBV6-6 to TRBJ2-1; the D gene is possibly TRBD2 (6 bases). The CDR3 length is 15 residues. The germline V and J ends were trimmed by 2 bases and 0 bases, with 8 bases remaining between them. In germline, CDR1 is MNHNY, CDR2 SVGAGI (reference sequence). CDR3 DNA sequence: TGTGCCAGCAGTTACGGGGGGAACTCCTACAATGAGCAGTTCTTC. Protein: CASSYGGNSYNEQFF.

This clonotype has only a few counts. This chain connects TRBV5-1 to TRBJ2-3, with 14 bases that match TRBD2. The CDR3 loop spans 16 amino acids. The germline V gene has CDR1 SGHRS and CDR2 YFSETQ. Trimming removed 4 bases from V and 4 bases from J; junction bases left unmatched: 5. The CDR3 loop is CASSPGTSGGSDTQYF. The CDR3 nucleotides are TGCGCCAGCAGCCCAGGGACTAGCGGGGGCTCAGATACGCAGTATTTT.

Only a few counts were recorded for this clonotype. The chain links TRBV7-2 to TRBJ2-1; 8 positions agree with TRBD2. The J call could be wrong; TRBJ2-7 is a better fit for the DNA end. The CDR3 contains 16 residues. Germline V gene sequence: CDR1 SGHTA, CDR2 FQGNSA. CDR3 in amino acids: CASSGHLSGGSYEQYF. CDR3 bases: TGTGCCAGCAGCGGACACCTGAGCGGGGGATCCTACGAGCAGTACTTC.

V gene TRBV10-3 combines with J gene TRBJ2-7; TRBD2 is a possible D gene (5 bases). CDR1 and CDR2 from the germline V gene are ENHRY and SYGVKD. CDR3 length equals 13 residues. V lost 4 bases, J lost 6 bases, and 13 bases lay in between. The CDR3 sequence: CAISGGMGAEQYF. In nucleotides, the CDR3 is TGTGCCATCAGTGGAGGGATGGGTGCCGAGCAGTACTTC.

This clonotype was observed a few times. This chain joins TRBV6-2 or TRBV6-3 and TRBJ2-3, with D perhaps TRBD2 (6 bases). CDR1 and CDR2 (germline): MNHEY, SVGEGT. This CDR3 spans 11 amino acids. The germline V and J ends were trimmed by 11 bases and 6 bases, with 12 bases remaining between them. CDR3 residues: CASGLRDTQYF. CDR3 in DNA: TGTGCCTCGGGACTCCGGGATACGCAGTATTTT.

The chain couples TRBV2 to TRBJ2-5, with 7 nucleotides matching TRBD2. The J call may be mistaken, given a closer DNA end match to TRBJ2-1. The germline V gene has CDR1 SNHLY and CDR2 FYNNEI. This CDR3 is 15 amino acids long. CDR3 nucleotides: TGTGCCAGCAGTGAAGCTAGCGGGTCTTACAATGAGCAGTTCTTC. Translating it yields CASSEASGSYNEQFF.

The CDR3 bases are TGTGCCAGCAGTTTATACACAGAGAAAAACATTCAGTACTTC. Its protein is CASSLYTEKNIQYF. The V call is TRBV28, the J call TRBJ2-4, with D hard to call. Germline V gene lookup returns CDR1 MDHEN and CDR2 SYDVKM. V was trimmed by 1 base and J by 4 bases, leaving 8 bases between them. The length of the CDR3 is 14 residues.

This chain uses TRBV2 with TRBJ2-5; D gene uncertain. The germline CDR1 and CDR2 sequences are SNHLY and FYNNEI. The germline V and J ends were trimmed by 7 bases and 5 bases, with 20 bases remaining between them. The CDR3 spans 15 residues. CDR3 loop: CASTDAGRALETQYF. The CDR3 DNA reads as TGTGCCAGCACGGATGCCGGGCGTGCTCTGGAGACCCAGTACTTC.

The chain is built from TRBV6-2 or TRBV6-3 and TRBJ2-5, with unresolved D. TRBJ2-7 matches the DNA end more closely, so the J call is doubtful. CDR3 size: 15 residues. Germline V CDR1 and CDR2: MNHEY, SVGEGT. CDR3 region: CASSYQDPLFNEQYF. The DNA of the CDR3 is TGTGCCAGCAGTTACCAGGACCCACTTTTCAACGAGCAGTACTTC.

V and J are TRBV11-2 and TRBJ2-5; unclear D gene. This CDR3 is 16 amino acids long. Germline CDR1 reads SGHAT; CDR2 reads FQNNGV. Trimming took off 3 bases at V and 2 bases at J, with 16 bases between the two ends. Here the CDR3 reads CASSFFRTMGQETQYF. CDR3 sequence (DNA): TGTGCCAGCAGCTTCTTCCGTACTATGGGACAAGAGACCCAGTACTTC.

The genes are TRBV4-3 and TRBJ1-1, with D tentatively TRBD1 (5 bases). V dropped 3 bases and J dropped 0 bases, with 11 bases sitting between them. This CDR3 has 15 amino acids. CDR1 LGHNA and CDR2 YSLEER come from the germline V gene. CDR3 coding DNA: TGCGCCAGCAGCCACCCCGGGACGGTGAACACTGAAGCTTTCTTT. Its translation is CASSHPGTVNTEAFF.

V usage is TRBV9 and J usage is TRBJ2-4; TRBD2 is a possible D gene (6 bases). Trimming stripped 0 bases from V and 6 bases from J, with 10 bases between. Germline V CDR1 and CDR2: SGDLS, YYNGEE. This CDR3 is 14 amino acids long. This CDR3 reads CASSVVGSGNIQYF. CDR3 coding DNA: TGTGCCAGCAGCGTAGTGGGTAGCGGAAACATTCAGTACTTC.

In this sample, this clonotype turned up many times. This chain uses TRBV5-1 with TRBJ1-2, with no clear D. Trimming pared 2 bases from V and 0 bases from J, leaving 5 bases between. The germline gives CDR1 SGHRS, CDR2 YFSETQ. This CDR3 spans 13 amino acids. This CDR3 reads CASSLSTNYGYTF. CDR3 DNA: TGCGCCAGCAGCTTATCCACTAACTATGGCTACACCTTC.

The chain links TRBV5-1 to TRBJ2-3; no clear D gene. V was clipped by 3 bases and J by 2 bases, with 19 bases between them. The germline V gene encodes CDR1 SGHRS and CDR2 YFSETQ. The CDR3 loop spans 17 amino acids. The CDR3 nucleotides are TGCGCCAGCAGCTGGATACCCGACTCTACCTACACAGATACGCAGTATTTT. As protein: CASSWIPDSTYTDTQYF.